These T cell receptor beta chains were read from a single sample in a study of graft-versus-host responses after intestinal transplantation. The method was immunoSEQ multiplex PCR; TCRdb's version includes in-frame clones alone and lacks a portion of them. The sample carries around 13,000 clones, almost 85% recorded once. Here the sequenced sample was PBMCs, taken after intestinal transplantation. These receptors were obtained from a human patient who received an intestinal transplant, so some T cells may come from the graft donor. Each CDR3 is given with its conserved first and last residue. The order of the fields is clone size, J gene, D gene, V gene, CDR3 DNA, CDR3 protein. The D gene is left open where the match is weak. Clone size is shown for a subset of rows, as once, few, many or a class of expanded clone.

abundance: .
j_gene: TRBJ2-1
d_gene: TRBD2
v_gene: TRBV10-3
CDR3nt: TGTGCCATCAGCGGGGACGGGCTAGCGGGAGGTTGGAATGAGCAGTTCTTC
CDR3aa: CAISGDGLAGGWNEQFF

abundance: .
j_gene: TRBJ1-2
d_gene: TRBD1
v_gene: TRBV28
CDR3nt: TGTGCCAGCAGTTCCTGGACAGGGCTTTACTATGGCTACACCTTC
CDR3aa: CASSSWTGLYYGYTF

abundance: .
j_gene: TRBJ2-2
d_gene: TRBD2
v_gene: TRBV11-2
CDR3nt: TGTGCCTCGGGGAGGGCAAACACCGGGGAGCTGTTTTTT
CDR3aa: CASGRANTGELFF

abundance: .
j_gene: TRBJ2-2
d_gene: .
v_gene: TRBV30
CDR3nt: TGTGCCAGCTCCCGGGGGGCTCTGAACACCGGGGAGCTGTTTTTT
CDR3aa: CASSRGALNTGELFF

abundance: .
j_gene: TRBJ1-1
d_gene: TRBD1
v_gene: TRBV6-1
CDR3nt: TGTGCCACTTCAAAGGACAGGGGGCCCAACACTGAAGCTTTCTTT
CDR3aa: CATSKDRGPNTEAFF

abundance: .
j_gene: TRBJ2-1
d_gene: TRBD2
v_gene: TRBV6-6
CDR3nt: TGTGCCAGCACGGGGCCTAGCGGGGATAATGAGCAGTTCTTC
CDR3aa: CASTGPSGDNEQFF

abundance: .
j_gene: TRBJ2-5
d_gene: TRBD2
v_gene: TRBV5-6
CDR3nt: TGTGCCAGCAGCCCCGGCGTGGCTAGCGGGGAGACCCAGTACTTC
CDR3aa: CASSPGVASGETQYF

abundance: .
j_gene: TRBJ2-7
d_gene: .
v_gene: TRBV2
CDR3nt: TGTGCCAGCAGTGAACAGGGCAGGGTTTCCTACGAGCAGTACTTC
CDR3aa: CASSEQGRVSYEQYF

abundance: .
j_gene: TRBJ2-2
d_gene: TRBD2
v_gene: TRBV10-2
CDR3nt: TGCGCCAGCAGTGTCTTGACTAGCGGCACCGGGGAGCTGTTTTTT
CDR3aa: CASSVLTSGTGELFF

abundance: .
j_gene: TRBJ1-1
d_gene: .
v_gene: TRBV6-6
CDR3nt: TGTGCCAGCAGCCCTCCAGGGACGGGGAACACTGAAGCTTTCTTT
CDR3aa: CASSPPGTGNTEAFF

abundance: .
j_gene: TRBJ2-7
d_gene: .
v_gene: TRBV19
CDR3nt: TGTGCCAGTAGCCTCAGAGTCCTTCCGTACGAGCAGTACTTC
CDR3aa: CASSLRVLPYEQYF

abundance: .
j_gene: TRBJ2-5
d_gene: TRBD2
v_gene: TRBV6-1
CDR3nt: TGTGCCAGCAGTGCCACAATCCCGGGACTAGCGGGAGCCCAAGAGACCCAGTACTTC
CDR3aa: CASSATIPGLAGAQETQYF

abundance: .
j_gene: TRBJ2-7
d_gene: TRBD1
v_gene: TRBV19
CDR3nt: TGTGCCAGTAGTGGGACAGGAACCTACGAGCAGTACTTC
CDR3aa: CASSGTGTYEQYF

abundance: .
j_gene: TRBJ1-4
d_gene: .
v_gene: TRBV28
CDR3nt: TGTGCCACCCTTGACGGCCGGGGGGTGCCTGAAAAACTGTTTTTT
CDR3aa: CATLDGRGVPEKLFF

abundance: .
j_gene: TRBJ1-1
d_gene: TRBD1
v_gene: TRBV29-1
CDR3nt: TGCAGCGTTGAGTGGGACAGGTCACCTGAAGCTTTCTTT
CDR3aa: CSVEWDRSPEAFF

abundance: .
j_gene: TRBJ1-6
d_gene: .
v_gene: TRBV7-6
CDR3nt: TGTGCCAGCAGCTCGAACCAATTTTCACCCCTCCACTTT
CDR3aa: CASSSNQFSPLHF

abundance: .
j_gene: TRBJ2-7
d_gene: .
v_gene: TRBV27
CDR3nt: TGTGCCAGCTCCATCGGGACGGCTACCTACGAGCAGTACTTC
CDR3aa: CASSIGTATYEQYF

abundance: .
j_gene: TRBJ2-2
d_gene: TRBD1
v_gene: TRBV5-1
CDR3nt: TGCGCCAGCAGCTCTACAGGGGCGAACACCGGGGAGCTGTTTTTT
CDR3aa: CASSSTGANTGELFF

abundance: .
j_gene: TRBJ1-4
d_gene: .
v_gene: TRBV5-4
CDR3nt: TGTGCCAGCAGCCTTTCCGCCGGGGCTAATGAAAAACTGTTTTTT
CDR3aa: CASSLSAGANEKLFF

abundance: once
j_gene: TRBJ2-5
d_gene: TRBD1
v_gene: TRBV12-5
CDR3nt: TGTGCTAGCCAGGGGGTATGGGAGACCCAGTACTTC
CDR3aa: CASQGVWETQYF

abundance: .
j_gene: TRBJ1-2
d_gene: .
v_gene: TRBV7-9
CDR3nt: TGTGCCAGCAGCCCGACCCAAAACTATGGCTACACCTTC
CDR3aa: CASSPTQNYGYTF

abundance: .
j_gene: TRBJ2-3
d_gene: TRBD1
v_gene: TRBV5-1
CDR3nt: TGCGCCAGCAGCTTGGCCTCGAATGGACAGGGGAGCGCAGATACGCAGTATTTT
CDR3aa: CASSLASNGQGSADTQYF

abundance: .
j_gene: TRBJ2-2
d_gene: .
v_gene: TRBV6-5
CDR3nt: TGTGCCAGCAGTTACCTGGAAGTTGCCGGGGAGCTGTTTTTT
CDR3aa: CASSYLEVAGELFF

abundance: .
j_gene: TRBJ2-7
d_gene: .
v_gene: TRBV28
CDR3nt: TGTGCCAGCAGTTTCGGAATCAGGGGTCTGGGCGAGCAGTACTTC
CDR3aa: CASSFGIRGLGEQYF

abundance: .
j_gene: TRBJ2-3
d_gene: .
v_gene: TRBV4-2
CDR3nt: TGTGCCAGCAGCCAAGAACCACTTTCCACAGATACGCAGTATTTT
CDR3aa: CASSQEPLSTDTQYF

abundance: .
j_gene: TRBJ2-2
d_gene: .
v_gene: TRBV10-1
CDR3nt: TGCGCCAGCAGCCCCCGGGACAAGAACACCGGGGAGCTGTTTTTT
CDR3aa: CASSPRDKNTGELFF

abundance: .
j_gene: TRBJ1-2
d_gene: .
v_gene: TRBV27
CDR3nt: TGTGCCAGCAGTTTCGGGGGTCGTGGCTACACCTTC
CDR3aa: CASSFGGRGYTF

abundance: few
j_gene: TRBJ2-1
d_gene: TRBD2
v_gene: TRBV9
CDR3nt: TGTGCCAGCAGCGTAGCTAGCGGGAGGGGGAATGAGCAGTTCTTC
CDR3aa: CASSVASGRGNEQFF

abundance: .
j_gene: TRBJ2-2
d_gene: .
v_gene: TRBV5-1
CDR3nt: TGCGCCAGCAGCCCGGGGGTAACCGGGGAGCTGTTTTTT
CDR3aa: CASSPGVTGELFF

abundance: .
j_gene: TRBJ1-5
d_gene: .
v_gene: TRBV28
CDR3nt: TGTGCCAGCAGTTTCCGGGGCGGGAATCAGCCCCAGCATTTT
CDR3aa: CASSFRGGNQPQHF

abundance: .
j_gene: TRBJ2-1
d_gene: TRBD2
v_gene: TRBV7-9
CDR3nt: TGTGCCAGCAGCCCCCCCGGAGCGGGAGGGACCAATGAGCAGTTCTTC
CDR3aa: CASSPPGAGGTNEQFF

abundance: .
j_gene: TRBJ2-6
d_gene: TRBD1
v_gene: TRBV7-8
CDR3nt: TGTGCCAGCAGCTTAGAGACAGGGGTACCCTCTGGGGCCAACGTCCTGACTTTC
CDR3aa: CASSLETGVPSGANVLTF

abundance: .
j_gene: TRBJ1-4
d_gene: TRBD1
v_gene: TRBV5-1
CDR3nt: TGCGCCAGCAGATTTGACAGGGCCGGCGGTGAAAAACTGTTTTTT
CDR3aa: CASRFDRAGGEKLFF

abundance: .
j_gene: TRBJ2-7
d_gene: TRBD2
v_gene: TRBV10-3
CDR3nt: TGTGCCATCAGTGAGTCCACGACGGGACTAGCGGGAGTAGGCGAGCAGTACTTC
CDR3aa: CAISESTTGLAGVGEQYF

abundance: .
j_gene: TRBJ2-1
d_gene: TRBD2
v_gene: TRBV12-5
CDR3nt: TGTGCTAGTGGCTCCCCCCTAGCGGGTAGCTCCTACAATGAGCAGTTCTTC
CDR3aa: CASGSPLAGSSYNEQFF

abundance: .
j_gene: TRBJ2-5
d_gene: .
v_gene: TRBV29-1
CDR3nt: TGCAGCGTTGAAAATCCAGGCCAAGAGACCCAGTACTTC
CDR3aa: CSVENPGQETQYF

abundance: .
j_gene: TRBJ1-1
d_gene: .
v_gene: TRBV30
CDR3nt: TGTGCCTGGAGTGTATTAGGGAGCGCGAGCACTGAAGCTTTCTTT
CDR3aa: CAWSVLGSASTEAFF

abundance: .
j_gene: TRBJ2-1
d_gene: TRBD2
v_gene: TRBV30
CDR3nt: TGTGCCTGGAGTGGAGGTCTAGCGGGAGTCAGCGAGCAGTTCTTC
CDR3aa: CAWSGGLAGVSEQFF

abundance: once
j_gene: TRBJ2-5
d_gene: .
v_gene: TRBV7-9
CDR3nt: TGTGCCAGCAGCTTAGGAGGGGGGGCGACGGGAGAGACCCAGTACTTC
CDR3aa: CASSLGGGATGETQYF

abundance: .
j_gene: TRBJ2-5
d_gene: TRBD2
v_gene: TRBV25-1
CDR3nt: TGTGCCAGCAGTGAACAGGAGGCGGGAGGGCTTCAAGAGACCCAGTACTTC
CDR3aa: CASSEQEAGGLQETQYF

abundance: .
j_gene: TRBJ1-6
d_gene: .
v_gene: TRBV7-9
CDR3nt: TGTGCCAGCCGAGGGCCATATAATTCACCCCTCCACTTT
CDR3aa: CASRGPYNSPLHF

abundance: .
j_gene: TRBJ1-1
d_gene: TRBD1
v_gene: TRBV18
CDR3nt: TGTGCCAGCTCACTAGCCTCGGGGACAGGGAGGAGGGCTTTCTTT
CDR3aa: CASSLASGTGRRAFF

abundance: .
j_gene: TRBJ1-1
d_gene: .
v_gene: TRBV14
CDR3nt: TGTGCCAGCAGCAGACAAAGAGGGTTCACTGAAGCTTTCTTT
CDR3aa: CASSRQRGFTEAFF

abundance: .
j_gene: TRBJ2-1
d_gene: .
v_gene: TRBV5-4
CDR3nt: TGTGCCAGCAGCTTGAGAACAGCGACTAACAATGAGCAGTTCTTC
CDR3aa: CASSLRTATNNEQFF

abundance: .
j_gene: TRBJ2-7
d_gene: .
v_gene: TRBV5-1
CDR3nt: TGCGCCAGCAGCTTGATTATCGATTACGAGCAGTACTTC
CDR3aa: CASSLIIDYEQYF

abundance: .
j_gene: TRBJ2-5
d_gene: .
v_gene: TRBV7-9
CDR3nt: TGTGCCAGCAGCTTAGTTGCGGGACTTCTAGAGACCCAGTACTTC
CDR3aa: CASSLVAGLLETQYF

abundance: .
j_gene: TRBJ2-1
d_gene: .
v_gene: TRBV6-5
CDR3nt: TGTGCCAGCAGCAAAACTAGCAATGAGCAGTTCTTC
CDR3aa: CASSKTSNEQFF

abundance: .
j_gene: TRBJ1-4
d_gene: .
v_gene: TRBV6-1
CDR3nt: TGTGCCAGCGGACAAGGGCGTGAAAAACTGTTTTTT
CDR3aa: CASGQGREKLFF

abundance: .
j_gene: TRBJ1-1
d_gene: .
v_gene: TRBV7-8
CDR3nt: TGTGCCAGCAGTACATGGGACGCCAAGACTGAAGCTTTCTTT
CDR3aa: CASSTWDAKTEAFF

abundance: .
j_gene: TRBJ2-1
d_gene: .
v_gene: TRBV9
CDR3nt: TGTGCCAGCAGCGTAGACGGGTCGGGAGACTCTTACAATGAGCAGTTCTTC
CDR3aa: CASSVDGSGDSYNEQFF

abundance: .
j_gene: TRBJ1-1
d_gene: .
v_gene: TRBV30
CDR3nt: TGTGCCTGGAACAGTAATATCGGGAACACTGAAGCTTTCTTT
CDR3aa: CAWNSNIGNTEAFF

abundance: once
j_gene: TRBJ1-4
d_gene: .
v_gene: TRBV30
CDR3nt: TGTGCCTGGAAGAGCAATGAAAAACTGTTTTTT
CDR3aa: CAWKSNEKLFF

abundance: .
j_gene: TRBJ2-1
d_gene: TRBD2
v_gene: TRBV13
CDR3nt: TGTGCCAGCAGCCTAGGGTCTAGCGGGAAGGGTGGGTTCTTC
CDR3aa: CASSLGSSGKGGFF

abundance: .
j_gene: TRBJ1-1
d_gene: .
v_gene: TRBV9
CDR3nt: TGTGCCAGCAGCACAAGTCCACAGGGACACCCGAACACTGAAGCTTTCTTT
CDR3aa: CASSTSPQGHPNTEAFF

abundance: once
j_gene: TRBJ2-4
d_gene: .
v_gene: TRBV6-1
CDR3nt: TGTGCCAGCAGTGATCTCGGTTTAGGACCTACCGCTGGGGCCAAAAACATTCAGTACTTC
CDR3aa: CASSDLGLGPTAGAKNIQYF

abundance: .
j_gene: TRBJ1-6
d_gene: TRBD1
v_gene: TRBV30
CDR3nt: TGTGCCTGGAGTGTAGTCGGACAGGGTACAACCTATAATTCACCCCTCCACTTT
CDR3aa: CAWSVVGQGTTYNSPLHF

abundance: .
j_gene: TRBJ2-5
d_gene: TRBD1
v_gene: TRBV5-3
CDR3nt: TGTGCCAGAAGCCCCGGGACAGGGCTGGAGACCCAGTACTTC
CDR3aa: CARSPGTGLETQYF

abundance: .
j_gene: TRBJ1-1
d_gene: .
v_gene: TRBV29-1
CDR3nt: TGCAGCGTCCCGGGTAGCAGCAGGGAGGCTTTCTTT
CDR3aa: CSVPGSSREAFF

abundance: .
j_gene: TRBJ2-1
d_gene: .
v_gene: TRBV11-3
CDR3nt: TGTGCCAGCAGCGCTAGTAGGAATGAGCAGTTCTTC
CDR3aa: CASSASRNEQFF